This T cell receptor beta chain originates from a study of blood T cells in healthy people across ages (dated by TCRdb to the mid-2010s). Regarding the complete study: In model experiments, template switching captured about one uniquely barcoded TCR beta cDNA molecule for every two T cells. The study measured age-related changes in TCR beta repertoire diversity using deep sequencing normalized with unique cDNA molecular identifiers. Donors were grouped into four age groups: young (average roughly 17 years), middle-aged (about 38), aged (62) and long-lived (just over 80). To avoid experimental bias, donors of different ages were spread randomly across the sequencing lanes. The study analyzed two additional independent replicas of 1 million unique cDNA reads from the same blood draw for two donors, one aged 18 to 30 and one aged 80 or older. The paper's findings and limits, for the study overall: Since profiling was done on bulk unsorted PBMCs, naive and antigen-experienced compartments could not be conclusively compared. As age increased, observed TCR beta diversity per million T cells dropped in a roughly linear way, and a significant reduction was already evident by age 40. Estimates of total diversity based on one million sequenced T cells were regarded as lower bounds and as underestimates. Compared with the aged group, more naive CD4+ T cells, fewer expanded clones and increased TCR diversity were shown by the long-lived group, suggesting age selection. The percentage of naive T cells measured by flow cytometry correlated strongly with observed TCR beta diversity. Because the CMV infection status of the donors was unknown, age-related changes in expanded clonotypes may potentially have been confounded.

Taken from cysteine to phenylalanine, the CDR3 has 15 residues. This entry keeps only the CDR3 DNA: 45 bases, framed from base 1. A distance of 17 bases separates the germline ends of V and J, which lose 1 base and 8 bases respectively. This clonotype was found a few times. Its antigen is still unknown. Within one base of it there is no much larger clone, and no base qualities were kept. Donors were 40 or so systemically healthy Caucasian individuals from Russia aged roughly 6 to 90 years. Each donor gave approximately 9.4 milliliters of peripheral blood, drawn into EDTA-treated Vacutainer tubes. PBMCs were isolated by Ficoll-Paque density-gradient centrifugation, with at least 6 million obtained per sample. Trizol reagent was used to extract total RNA from the PBMCs, yielding at least 6 micrograms per sample. For every donor, an aliquot of PBMCs went through flow cytometry to measure the percentages of naive CD45RAhigh/CD27high T cells.

Receptors were amplified or captured by 5' RACE. Sequencing relied on an Illumina HiSeq 2500. The second PCR ran for about 6 to 12 cycles and used a J-beta primer mix along with a sample-barcoded 5' primer. A unique molecular identifier was introduced onto each TCR beta cDNA molecule by a template-switch 5' adaptor carrying 12 random nucleotides. At least 2.5 million CDR3-containing paired-end reads were obtained from each sample. First-strand cDNA synthesis was performed from all RNA using the Mint cDNA synthesis kit, with priming by a TRBC-specific oligonucleotide. Following uracil-DNA glycosylase treatment, all cDNA underwent a first 18-cycle PCR with the universal primers M1SS and BC2_uni_R. Under the source paper's analysis protocol: Normalization of each sample was performed by random selection of 1 million high-quality reads, each carrying a distinct molecular identifier. Instead of being binned into consensus sequences, reads with shared molecular identifiers were discarded. CDR3 identification, clonotype clustering and error correction used MiTCR with a Q25 quality threshold and the strictest error-elimination algorithm. A nonparametric unseen species model with Euler transformation was used to estimate lower-bound total TCR beta diversity. TCRdb cleaned the public reads at Q25 with fastp, built clones with MiXCR and kept in-frame beta chains. Every entry covers one CDR3 protein and lists the most common genes and DNA from its rows. The V and J calls, along with clone size, are taken from TCRdb and not from the paper's own processing. Counted in this sample were about 670,000 distinct CDR3 sequences; approximately 40% of them appeared once. 25% to 35% of the sample rests with the top ten.

The V gene is TRBV23-1 and the J gene is TRBJ1-1, with an unclear D gene assignment. TRBV23-1 is filed as an ORF, its function uncertain. This receptor was obtained from a man aged 80 or over in good health. Sequencing was carried out using blood. The nucleotide sequence reads as follows: TGCGCCAGCAGTCAATGGCGGCAGAACCAAAGCGAAGCTTTCTTT. Translation gives CASSQWRQNQSEAFF.